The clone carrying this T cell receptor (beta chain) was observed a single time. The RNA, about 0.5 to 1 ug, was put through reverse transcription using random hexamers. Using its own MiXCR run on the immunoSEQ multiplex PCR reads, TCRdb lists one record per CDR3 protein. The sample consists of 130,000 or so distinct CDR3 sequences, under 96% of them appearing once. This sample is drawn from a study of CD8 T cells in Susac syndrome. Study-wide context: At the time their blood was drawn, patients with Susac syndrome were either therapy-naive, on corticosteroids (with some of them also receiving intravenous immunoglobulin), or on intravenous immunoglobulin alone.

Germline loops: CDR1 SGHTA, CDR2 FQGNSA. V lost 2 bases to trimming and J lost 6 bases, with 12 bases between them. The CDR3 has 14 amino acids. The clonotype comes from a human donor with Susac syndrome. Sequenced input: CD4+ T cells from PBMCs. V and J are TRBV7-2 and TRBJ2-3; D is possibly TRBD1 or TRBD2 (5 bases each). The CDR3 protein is CASSLTGPRDTQYF. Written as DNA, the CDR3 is TGTGCCAGCAGCTTAACGGGGCCTAGGGATACGCAGTATTTT.